These T cell receptor beta chains were read from a single sample in a study of blood T cell repertoires in COVID-19. Sequenced by immunoSEQ multiplex PCR; TCRdb stores in-frame clones only, minus some. The sample has 230,000 or so clones, around 84% seen once. Material: peripheral blood. The receptors originated from a man aged 30-40 years with active or convalescent COVID-19. Each CDR3 is given with its conserved first and last residue. The D gene is left open where the match is weak. Not every row has a clone size; where given, it reads once, few, many or a size class.

D	size	V	J	CDR3	DNA
-	-	TRBV11-1	TRBJ1-6	CASSPDSSYNSPLHF	TGTGCCAGCAGCCCCGACAGCTCGTACAATTCACCCCTCCACTTT
-	-	TRBV12-3/TRBV12-4	TRBJ2-2	CASSSSTGELFF	TGTGCCAGCAGTTCGAGTACCGGGGAGCTGTTTTTT
-	-	TRBV7-6	TRBJ2-3	CASSLFPPRTDTQYF	TGTGCCAGCAGCCTTTTCCCTCCCCGCACAGATACGCAGTATTTT
-	-	TRBV28	TRBJ1-5	CASSFPQVAQHF	TGTGCCAGCAGTTTTCCTCAGGTTGCCCAGCATTTT
-	-	TRBV6-5	TRBJ1-3	CASSLQVSGNTIYF	TGTGCCAGCAGTCTACAGGTCTCTGGAAACACCATATATTTT
-	-	TRBV5-1	TRBJ1-3	CASSLGAGNSGNTIYF	TGCGCCAGCAGCTTGGGGGCAGGCAACTCTGGAAACACCATATATTTT
-	-	TRBV30	TRBJ1-4	CAWSGQGSEKLFF	TGTGCCTGGAGTGGGCAGGGGAGTGAAAAACTGTTTTTT
TRBD2	-	TRBV5-1	TRBJ2-3	CASSLLAGGLVDTQYF	TGCGCCAGCAGCCTGCTAGCGGGGGGGCTGGTAGATACGCAGTATTTT
-	many	TRBV6-5	TRBJ1-6	CASSNGVGSPLHF	TGTGCCAGCAGTAACGGGGTGGGTTCACCCCTCCACTTT
TRBD1	few	TRBV15	TRBJ1-1	CATSRDPYGTVNTEAFF	TGTGCCACCAGCAGAGACCCGTACGGGACAGTGAACACTGAAGCTTTCTTT
-	-	TRBV27	TRBJ2-6	CASRTTGANVLTF	TGTGCCAGCAGGACTACTGGGGCCAACGTCCTGACTTTC